This T cell receptor beta chain stems from a study of shared clonotypes between healthy human individuals. Broader study findings: Clonotypes that were shared across a handful of donors made up about 5.1% of naive CD4 clonotypes. In general, naive subsets displayed greater estimated richness than memory subsets did.

The CDR3 totals 15 residues. Germline assignment: CDR1 PRHDT and CDR2 FYEKMQ (reference sequence). The junction had 1 base not matched to a gene; V was cut back by 1 base and J by 0 bases. DNA at around 200 ng, tens of thousands of T cell genomes, went into sorted-subset replicate PCRs. Measured with immunoSEQ multiplex PCR; TCRdb has only the in-frame clones, and not every one. The sample consists of around 330,000 clones, approximately 79% of them appearing once. On this clone: As yet, its antigen is unknown.

The specimen sequenced was memory CD4+ T cells sorted from blood. Subset meaning: CD45RA-negative fraction. The rearrangement uses TRBV13 and TRBJ2-7; the match to TRBD2 covers 9 bases. This sequence originates from a man aged 25-40 years in good health. The CDR3 here is CASSLAREGSYEQYF. CDR3 DNA sequence: TGTGCCAGCAGCTTAGCGCGGGAGGGCTCCTACGAGCAGTACTTC.